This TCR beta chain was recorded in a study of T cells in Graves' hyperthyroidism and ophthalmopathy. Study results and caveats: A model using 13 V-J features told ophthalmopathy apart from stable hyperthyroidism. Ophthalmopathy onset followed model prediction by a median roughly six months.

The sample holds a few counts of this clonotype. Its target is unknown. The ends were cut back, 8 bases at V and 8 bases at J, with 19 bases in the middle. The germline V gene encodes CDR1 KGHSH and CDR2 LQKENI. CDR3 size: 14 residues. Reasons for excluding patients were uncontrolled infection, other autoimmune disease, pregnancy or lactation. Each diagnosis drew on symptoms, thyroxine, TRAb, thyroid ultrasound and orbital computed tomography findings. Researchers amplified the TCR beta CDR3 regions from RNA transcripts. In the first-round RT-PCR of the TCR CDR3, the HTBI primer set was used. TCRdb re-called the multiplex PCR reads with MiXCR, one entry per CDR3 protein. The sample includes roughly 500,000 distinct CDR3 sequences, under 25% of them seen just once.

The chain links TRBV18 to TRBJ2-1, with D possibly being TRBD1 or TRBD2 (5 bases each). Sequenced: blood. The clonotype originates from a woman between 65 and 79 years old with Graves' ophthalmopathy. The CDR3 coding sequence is TGTGCCAGCACCTCTCGGGACCCCGACGATGAGCAGTTCTTC. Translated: CASTSRDPDDEQFF.